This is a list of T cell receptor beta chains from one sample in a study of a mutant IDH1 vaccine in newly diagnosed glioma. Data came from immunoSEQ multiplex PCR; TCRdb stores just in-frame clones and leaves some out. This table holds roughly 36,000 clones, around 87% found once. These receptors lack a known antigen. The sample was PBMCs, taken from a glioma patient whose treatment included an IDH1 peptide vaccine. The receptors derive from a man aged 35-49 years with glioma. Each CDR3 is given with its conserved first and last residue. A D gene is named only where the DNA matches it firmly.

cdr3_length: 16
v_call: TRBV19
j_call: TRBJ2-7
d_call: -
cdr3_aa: CASSITGLYPRYEQYF

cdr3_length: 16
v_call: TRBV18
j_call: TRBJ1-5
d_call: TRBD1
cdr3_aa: CASSPLGQGNNQPQHF

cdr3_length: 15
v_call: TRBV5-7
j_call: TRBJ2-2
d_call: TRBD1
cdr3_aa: CASSLNRGLTGELFF

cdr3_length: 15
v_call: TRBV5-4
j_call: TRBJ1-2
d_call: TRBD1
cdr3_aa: CASSLGQGEGYGYTF

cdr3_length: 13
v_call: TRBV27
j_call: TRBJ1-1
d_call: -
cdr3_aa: CASSLGGRGEAFF

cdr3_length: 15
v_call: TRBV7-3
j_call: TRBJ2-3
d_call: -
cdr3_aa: CASSFTGTSTDTQYF

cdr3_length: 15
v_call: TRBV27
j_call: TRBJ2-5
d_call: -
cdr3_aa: CASSLRGSNQETQYF

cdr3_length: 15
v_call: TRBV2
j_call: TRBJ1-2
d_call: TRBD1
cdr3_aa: CASSTRQGPNYGYTF

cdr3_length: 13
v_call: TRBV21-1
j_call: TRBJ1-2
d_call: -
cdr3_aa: CASNAGAHYGYTF

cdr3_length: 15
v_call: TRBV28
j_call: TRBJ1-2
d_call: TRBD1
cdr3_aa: CASSGNRGANYGYTF

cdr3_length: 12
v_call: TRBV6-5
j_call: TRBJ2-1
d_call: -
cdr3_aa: CASNPRTGEQFF

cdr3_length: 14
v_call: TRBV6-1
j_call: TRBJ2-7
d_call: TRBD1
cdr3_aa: CASSNTGGGYEQYF

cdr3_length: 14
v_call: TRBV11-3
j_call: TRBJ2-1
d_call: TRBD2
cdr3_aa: CASSRSGSGNEQFF

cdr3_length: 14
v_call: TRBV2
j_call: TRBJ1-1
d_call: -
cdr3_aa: CASSRTLLNTEAFF